Each of the 8 T cell receptor beta chains below was sequenced from the same sample in a study of Graves' ophthalmopathy and Graves' hyperthyroidism. The authors amplified TCR beta CDR3 regions from RNA transcripts. Investigators did first-round RT-PCR with HTBI primers, then second-round multiplex PCR. TCRdb reprocessed the multiplex PCR reads via MiXCR and lists one record per CDR3 protein. The top ten clones hold more than 9% of a sample with around 340,000 distinct CDR3 sequences, 15% to 20% of them seen once. Sequencing was performed on peripheral blood. Source of these receptors: an adult man with Graves' ophthalmopathy.

This clonotype was seen at least ten times. The chain employs TRBV29-1 and TRBJ2-7; perhaps TRBD2 as D (6 bases). Between the trimmed V and J ends, which lost 7 bases and 2 bases, there was a span of 15 bases. Germline-derived CDR1 and CDR2 are SQVTM and ANQGSEA. This CDR3 has 13 residues. The CDR3 sequence is CSGRGTGAYEQYF. The CDR3 DNA is TGCAGCGGACGCGGGACGGGGGCCTACGAGCAGTACTTC.

The rearrangement uses TRBV2 and TRBJ2-2; the match to TRBD1 covers 10 bases. CDR1 and CDR2 from the germline V gene are SNHLY and FYNNEI. The CDR3 consists of 16 residues. The trim removed 4 bases at V and 2 bases at J, leaving 4 bases unmatched. The CDR3: CASSGTGGYNTGELFF. DNA for the CDR3: TGTGCCAGCAGTGGGACAGGGGGATATAACACCGGGGAGCTGTTTTTT. Combining the CDR3 with reference TRBV2 and TRBJ2-2 gives the whole variable domain EPEVTQTPSHQVTQMGQEVILRCVPISNHLYFYWYRQILGQKVEFLVSFYNNEISEKSEIFDDQFSVERPDGSNFTLKIRSTKLEDSAMYFCASSGTGGYNTGELFFGEGSRLTVL.

The chain uses TRBV6-2 or TRBV6-3 and TRBJ2-7, with 13 bases matching TRBD2. CDR1 is MNHEY, CDR2 SVGEGT, per germline. The CDR3 is 19 amino acids. V shed 0 bases and J 5 bases; nucleotides not matched to a gene: 13. The CDR3 reads CASSYSIATSGRSQDEQYF. The CDR3 DNA sequence: TGTGCCAGCAGTTACTCGATAGCGACTAGCGGGAGGTCCCAAGACGAGCAGTACTTC.

The table lists this clonotype with many counts. The chain joins TRBV14 to TRBJ1-2, with unresolved D. The CDR3 sequence is 17 residues long. Germline V gene lookup returns CDR1 SGHDN and CDR2 FVKESK. V lost 2 bases to trimming and J lost 2 bases, with 18 bases between them. The CDR3 here is CASSQLNYRRENYGYTF. CDR3 in DNA: TGTGCCAGCAGCCAACTAAATTACAGACGGGAGAACTATGGCTACACCTTC.

V is TRBV10-2 and J is TRBJ2-5; D possibly matches TRBD1 or TRBD2 (5 bases each). The CDR3 has 12 residues. Germline lookup yields CDR1 WSHSY and CDR2 SAAADI. Trimming left V 8 bases short and J 6 bases short, with 13 bases between. CDR3 loop: CASGAAGKTQYF. Written as DNA, the CDR3 is TGCGCCAGCGGGGCTGCCGGGAAGACCCAGTACTTC.

This clonotype has at least ten counts. The V gene is TRBV12-3 or TRBV12-4, the J gene TRBJ1-6, with 9 positions matching TRBD1. The CDR3 has 16 amino acids. V was clipped by 5 bases and J by 8 bases; unmatched bases: 10. CDR3 DNA: TGTGCCAGCAGTCCTGAGGGGGGACAGGGTCATTCACCCCTCCACTTT. Translating gives CASSPEGGQGHSPLHF.

This clonotype showed up many times. The chain joins TRBV6-1 to TRBJ2-5, with 9 bases identical to TRBD2. The germline CDR1 and CDR2 sequences are MNHNS and SASEGT. Unmatched junction bases numbered 20, after V lost 7 bases and J lost 5 bases. The CDR3 contains 18 residues. For the CDR3, the DNA is TGTGCCAGCAAGCCGGTGGGGCTAGCGGGGACCCGGGGGGAGACCCAGTACTTC. Protein: CASKPVGLAGTRGETQYF.

This chain connects TRBV28 to TRBJ2-5, with 8 bases lining up with TRBD1. The V segment lost 1 base and the J segment 4 bases; nucleotides outside the gene matches: 2. Germline V gene sequence: CDR1 MDHEN, CDR2 SYDVKM. The CDR3 runs to 14 residues. CDR3 coding DNA: TGTGCCAGCAGTTTATCAGGGGGCGTAGAGACCCAGTACTTC. It translates to CASSLSGGVETQYF.